A single TCR beta chain is shown here with its context. Its target antigen remains unknown. No clone much larger than this one lies a single base away; base qualities are absent. The sample is drawn from a study of radiation and T cells in renal cell carcinoma (dated by TCRdb to between 2020 and 2021). Regarding the study in general: A total of some 51 samples underwent TCR beta sequencing, made up of about 25 tumors and about 27 peripheral blood samples. The last blood draw happened 4 weeks after radiation, timed to coincide with nephrectomy. Across all 55 or so samples, 4,016,671 unique CDR3 nucleotide sequences encoding some 3,000,000 unique CDR3 amino acid sequences were identified.

The meaning of the sample's time point label: blood 4 weeks post-SBRT, at nephrectomy. The treatment or condition label, read with the paper, signifies: 15 Gy SBRT to primary tumor, nephrectomy 4 weeks later. The samples were drawn from a clinical trial, where primary renal cell carcinomas were treated with 15 Gy of stereotactic body radiation therapy and then removed by nephrectomy 4 weeks afterward. To follow tumor-enriched clonotypes, peripheral blood was collected serially from radiation-treated patients at baseline and again at 2 weeks and 4 weeks after SBRT. Renal cell carcinoma with clear cell pathology was present in all patients. Genomic DNA for TCR sequencing was prepared using the QIAamp DNA Blood Mini Kit (Qiagen). The analyses included just those samples that passed every quality control check. Paper-wide results and their limitations: With a single-armed trial design, the study had no way to address how radiation dose or scheduling affects the TCR repertoire. An increase in top tumor clonotypes in blood was observed from baseline to 2 weeks post-radiation, followed by contraction by 4 weeks, which was taken to suggest transient expansion of tumor-resident clones. Because pretreatment tumor biopsies were not available, the study could not determine whether clonotypes were already present within the tumor at baseline. Dynamics of the blood repertoire were not tracked past 4 weeks after treatment.

The immunoSEQ kit was used, according to the manufacturer's recommendations, to generate TCR beta libraries from genomic DNA. For library preparation, a first multiplex PCR was performed with proprietary primers, followed by a second PCR in which unique barcodes were added, and bead cleanups were performed after each round. A positive control reaction and a negative control reaction, both provided in the kit, were run with every batch of samples. The final libraries were assessed on an Agilent 4200 TapeStation D1000 ScreenTape, pooled by volume, and quantified by qPCR. An Illumina NextSeq500 fitted with a MidOutput 150-cycle cartridge performed the sequencing, running 156 Read1 cycles and 15 Index1 cycles with the kit's custom primers. The pooled library was loaded at approximately 0.98 pM with roughly 19% PhiX control spiked in. Per the source publication's procedure: The vendor-processed data were analyzed in R, and a clonotype was defined as all T cells that share the same CDR3 nucleotide sequence. In the clone abundance analyses, frequencies were normalized to the 10,000 most abundant clones in each sample. Before analysis, public T cell clones were removed, and these numbered fewer than five per sample on average. A difference in abundance of at least 32-fold between compartments was used to define tumor-enriched and baseline blood-enriched clonotypes. A beta-binomial differential abundance model was used to identify clonotypes that expanded or contracted between blood time points. Tumor-blood repertoire similarity was measured with the Baroni-Urbani and Buser coefficient, and groups were compared using two-tailed Wilcoxon tests in R. The immuneACCESS repertoire file appears here via TCRdb, limited to in-frame rearrangements. These files lack a portion of the clones; in checked studies, under half of the deficit traces to unresolved V genes, and the cause of the others is not known. The D gene and trimming were derived from the DNA, and the V and J assignments and clone size from that table. This sample has approximately 80,000 clones in its table, and approximately 90% of those were observed once. The ten largest make up roughly 6% of the sample.

This receptor was taken from a woman aged 70-85 years with renal cell carcinoma. The sequenced sample was blood, obtained from a patient whose treatment included radiotherapy and nephrectomy.

The base sequence is TGTGCCAGCAGCTTAGGGGGGAGGCACACTGAAGCTTTCTTT. Its product reads: CASSLGGRHTEAFF. The rearranged chain carries TRBV11-2 and TRBJ1-1, and the D gene may be TRBD1, 5 bases matching. CDR3 length: 14 amino acids, cysteine to phenylalanine. This entry keeps only the CDR3 DNA: 42 bases, framed from base 1. CDR1 and CDR2, looked up from the germline V gene, are SGHAT and FQNNGV. V is pared back by 1 base and J by 3 bases, with 9 bases lying between the germline termini.